This T cell receptor beta chain comes out of a study of blood T cell repertoires in COVID-19. Study-wide context: Samples representing acute and convalescent COVID-19 were sourced from the United States, Italy and Spain. PBMCs, B-cell-depleted T cells, or T cells provided the cDNA or gDNA that made up the material.

In the study's own analysis: Nucleated cell number was recorded as an estimate derived from reference gene primer amplification. TCRdb's table, derived via immunoSEQ multiplex PCR, lists solely in-frame clones and lacks some. V and J calls and clone size are copied from that table; D and trimming were computed from the DNA. Among over 100,000 clones, around nine tenths were seen once, and the ten largest hold about a fifth. V dropped 4 bases and J dropped 7; count of bases not matched to a gene: 5. CDR1 is MDHEN, CDR2 SYDVKM, per germline. CDR3 length equals 14 residues. V and J are TRBV28 and TRBJ1-5, with TRBD1 identical over 9 bases. The source of this sequence is a human donor with acute or convalescent COVID-19. The donor label of this sample is uncertain. The sequencing input was peripheral blood. The CDR3 loop is CASSSQTGGQPQHF. CDR3 coding DNA: TGTGCCAGCAGTTCCCAGACAGGGGGACAGCCCCAGCATTTT.